This TCR beta chain was obtained from a study of blood T cell repertoires in COVID-19. Looking at the study overall: Donors in the United States, Italy and Spain gave samples during acute or convalescent COVID-19. PBMCs, B-cell-depleted T cells, or T cells provided the cDNA or gDNA that made up the material.

CDR1 and CDR2 from the germline V gene are SGHDT and YYEEEE. The trim removed 1 base at V and 5 bases at J, leaving 0 bases unmatched. The CDR3 covers 14 residues. Authors' processing steps: Estimated nucleated cell counts came from reference gene primer amplification. TCRdb's copy holds only in-frame clones and misses some; the assay was immunoSEQ multiplex PCR. Clonal size and the V and J genes are those of that table, whereas D and trimming came from the DNA. The data contain 120,000 to 150,000 clones, around 81% of them seen just once; the ten biggest clones take up 5%. This clonotype originated in a woman between 50 and 59 years old with acute or convalescent COVID-19. Sequenced input: peripheral blood. The chain links TRBV5-6 to TRBJ2-2; 9 bases match TRBD2. CDR3 sequence reads: CASSLLAGTGELFF. In nucleotides, the CDR3 is TGTGCCAGCAGCTTGCTAGCGGGGACCGGGGAGCTGTTTTTT. Combining the CDR3 with reference TRBV5-6 and TRBJ2-2 gives the whole variable domain DAGVTQSPTHLIKTRGQQVTLRCSPKSGHDTVSWYQQALGQGPQFIFQYYEEEERQRGNFPDRFSGHQFPNYSSELNVNALLLGDSALYLCASSLLAGTGELFFGEGSRLTVL.